The 28 T cell receptor beta chains in this list originate from one sample, sequenced in a study of blood T cell repertoires in COVID-19. Generated by immunoSEQ multiplex PCR, the TCRdb table keeps only in-frame clones and is missing some. Of a few hundred thousand clones in the sample, 86% were seen once. The sample consisted of peripheral blood. These receptors all come from a woman in her twenties or thirties with active or convalescent COVID-19.

The chain couples TRBV28 to TRBJ1-1, with TRBD1 as a possible D gene (5 bases). Germline values: CDR1 MDHEN, CDR2 SYDVKM. This CDR3 is 18 amino acids long. The ends were cut back, 7 bases at V and 0 bases at J, with 24 bases in the middle. This CDR3 is CASTLIGPGVGLNTEAFF. The CDR3 DNA reads as TGTGCCAGCACCCTTATTGGGCCGGGGGTAGGATTGAACACTGAAGCTTTCTTT.

This clone was detected a few times. The chain is built from TRBV9 and TRBJ2-5; 9 bases align to TRBD2. This CDR3 region has 16 residues. Germline V lookup: CDR1 SGDLS, CDR2 YYNGEE. The ends lost 4 bases at V and 4 bases at J; junction bases unmatched: 11. Here the CDR3 DNA reads TGTGCCAGCAGCCCACGTGGCGGGGGGGCCGGAGAGACCCAGTACTTC. Its protein product is CASSPRGGGAGETQYF.

The rearrangement joins TRBV6-5 to TRBJ1-4; the D is unclear. Germline CDR1 MNHEY, CDR2 SVGAGI. The CDR3 is made up of 15 amino acids. Trimming stripped 7 bases from V and 5 bases from J, with 17 bases between. CDR3 sequence (DNA): TGTGCCAGCACCCTGGTGTCAGCGGGGAATGAAAAACTGTTTTTT. Translated, it gives CASTLVSAGNEKLFF.

V gene TRBV27 combines with J gene TRBJ2-7; D may be TRBD1 (5 bases). In germline, CDR1 is MNHEY, CDR2 SMNVEV (reference sequence). V was trimmed by 4 bases and J by 0 bases, leaving 10 bases between them. The CDR3 is 14 residues long. This chain's CDR3 is CASSSWGSSYEQYF. The CDR3 DNA reads TGTGCCAGCAGTTCCTGGGGCAGCTCCTACGAGCAGTACTTC.

This chain links TRBV5-1 with TRBJ2-5, with 12 bases aligning to TRBD2. Germline V gives CDR1 SGHRS, CDR2 YFSETQ. Trimming took 4 bases from V and 5 from J; bases not matched to a gene: 6. The CDR3 is 15 amino acids. CDR3 loop: CASSTRLAGEETQYF. The CDR3 DNA sequence: TGCGCCAGCAGCACGAGACTAGCGGGGGAGGAGACCCAGTACTTC.

V usage is TRBV5-1 and J usage is TRBJ2-3; D ambiguous. There are 15 residues in the CDR3. V was pared by 0 bases and J by 4 bases, with 12 bases between. Per germline, CDR1 SGHRS and CDR2 YFSETQ. The CDR3 nucleotides are TGCGCCAGCAGCTTGGACTCGCGAGGAGCAGATACGCAGTATTTT. It translates to CASSLDSRGADTQYF.

The rearrangement links TRBV7-2 to TRBJ1-5; D is uncertain. V was pared by 2 bases and J by 5 bases, with 10 bases between. The germline gives CDR1 SGHTA, CDR2 FQGNSA. The CDR3 loop spans 14 amino acids. This CDR3 reads CASSLRTSDQPQHF. CDR3 nucleotides: TGTGCCAGCAGCTTAAGAACGTCGGATCAGCCCCAGCATTTT.

V is TRBV6-6 and J is TRBJ1-2; TRBD1 agrees at 8 bases. Germline trimming cut 6 bases from V and 0 bases from J; bases unmatched to any gene: 3. CDR3 length equals 14 residues. The V gene's germline CDR1 is MNHNY and CDR2 SVGAGI (reference sequence). The CDR3 is CASSQGAANYGYTF. Written as DNA, the CDR3 is TGTGCCAGCAGCCAGGGGGCAGCTAACTATGGCTACACCTTC.

The chain joins TRBV7-8 to TRBJ2-7, with 7 bases identical to TRBD2. The CDR3 loop spans 15 amino acids. J gave up 1 base and V 3 bases, and 6 bases lay outside the gene matches. Per the germline V gene, CDR1 is SGHVS and CDR2 is FQNEAQ. CDR3 nucleotides: TGTGCCAGCAGCTTTTCCCGACTAGCTTCCTACGAGCAGTACTTC. It codes for CASSFSRLASYEQYF.

CDR3 in amino acids: CASSQDLDRSIYGYTF. The CDR3 DNA reads TGCGCCAGCAGCCAAGATCTGGACAGGAGTATCTATGGCTACACCTTC. V and J are TRBV4-3 and TRBJ1-2; TRBD1 agrees at 7 bases. Germline CDR1 is LGHNA and CDR2 is YSLEER. This CDR3 comprises 16 residues. The V and J ends lost 0 bases and 4 bases, in that order; junction bases with no gene match: 8.

V and J are TRBV7-2 and TRBJ2-1; TRBD1 matches 7 bases. Trimming at V came to 1 base and at J to 6 bases, leaving 3 bases not matched to a gene. In germline, CDR1 is SGHTA, CDR2 FQGNSA. The CDR3 has 14 amino acids. CDR3 nucleotide sequence: TGTGCCAGCAGCTTAGTTAAGGGGGCCAATGAGCAGTTCTTC. Residues: CASSLVKGANEQFF.

The J gene is TRBJ1-3, the V gene TRBV14; no clear D. Per the germline V gene, CDR1 is SGHDN and CDR2 is FVKESK. The CDR3 has 14 amino acids. The germline V and J ends were trimmed by 2 bases and 2 bases, with 7 bases remaining between them. The CDR3 nucleotides are TGTGCCAGCAGCCAACAGATGGCTGGAAACACCATATATTTT. Its translation: CASSQQMAGNTIYF. The full variable domain, its missing parts supplied by reference TRBV14 and TRBJ1-3, is EAGVTQFPSHSVIEKGQTVTLRCDPISGHDNLYWYRRVMGKEIKFLLHFVKESKQDESGMPNNRFLAERTGGTYSTLKVQPAELEDSGVYFCASSQQMAGNTIYFGEGSWLTVV.

The genes are TRBV9 and TRBJ1-1; D not certain. The germline V and J ends were trimmed by 3 bases and 4 bases, with 10 bases remaining between them. Germline V gene lookup returns CDR1 SGDLS and CDR2 YYNGEE. The CDR3 contains 13 residues. CDR3 region: CASSALPSTEAFF. DNA for the CDR3: TGTGCCAGCAGCGCCCTTCCCAGCACTGAAGCTTTCTTT.

The rearrangement links TRBV5-4 to TRBJ1-1; D uncertain. The CDR3 is made up of 14 amino acids. Germline V gene sequence: CDR1 SGHNT, CDR2 YYREEE (reference sequence). The V end was cut by 3 bases, the J end by 10 bases, with 19 bases between. The CDR3 reads CASSSGDWVRGAFF. The CDR3 DNA reads TGTGCCAGCAGCTCTGGAGACTGGGTTCGCGGAGCTTTCTTT.

DNA for the CDR3: TGTGCCAGCACCACCTGCAAGACAGGACCGCCTGAAGCTTTCTTT. As protein: CASTTCKTGPPEAFF. The V gene is TRBV3-1 (or the pseudogene TRBV3-2), the J gene TRBJ1-1; tentative D call: TRBD1 (6 bases). The CDR3 runs to 15 residues. Germline CDR1 reads LGHDT; CDR2 reads YNNKEL (reference sequence). Trimming removed 7 bases from V and 6 bases from J, with 21 bases in between.

This rearrangement joins TRBV7-2 to TRBJ2-7; 14 nucleotides match TRBD2. Germline loops: CDR1 SGHTA, CDR2 FQGNSA. This CDR3 is 15 amino acids long. Trimming at V came to 5 bases and at J to 6 bases, leaving 6 bases not matched to a gene. The CDR3 DNA reads TGTGCCAGCAGCCAGGGACTAGCGGGGGTCTCCGAGCAGTACTTC. Its protein is CASSQGLAGVSEQYF.

This chain joins TRBV5-1 and TRBJ1-2; D might be TRBD1 (5 bases). V was trimmed by 0 bases and J by 4 bases, leaving 10 bases between them. The V gene's germline CDR1 is SGHRS and CDR2 YFSETQ. The length of the CDR3 is 14 residues. For the CDR3, the DNA is TGCGCCAGCAGCTTGGCGGACACCCTCTATGGCTACACCTTC. Its translation: CASSLADTLYGYTF.

This chain connects TRBV5-1 to TRBJ1-1, with TRBD1 matching 9 bases. CDR3 length: 14 amino acids. Germline lookup yields CDR1 SGHRS and CDR2 YFSETQ. Trimming cost V 3 bases and J 0 bases; bases outside gene matches: 0. This CDR3 reads CASSWDRVNTEAFF. CDR3 DNA sequence: TGCGCCAGCAGCTGGGACAGGGTGAACACTGAAGCTTTCTTT.

This sequence joins TRBV24-1 and TRBJ1-4, with D possibly TRBD1 on 5 matching bases. The CDR3 sequence is 14 residues long. V lost 7 bases to trimming and J lost 8 bases, with 16 bases between them. The germline V gene encodes CDR1 KGHDR and CDR2 SFDVKD. CDR3 amino acids: CATRPDRRREKLFF. The CDR3 DNA follows: TGTGCCACCAGGCCCGACAGACGCCGGGAAAAACTGTTTTTT.

The J gene is TRBJ2-3, the V gene TRBV4-3, with D perhaps TRBD2 (5 bases). Trimming pared 0 bases from V and 2 bases from J, leaving 12 bases between. Per germline, CDR1 LGHNA and CDR2 YSLEER. CDR3 length: 16 residues. The CDR3 bases are TGCGCCAGCAGCCAAGACCGGCGGGTGATCACAGATACGCAGTATTTT. Its translation is CASSQDRRVITDTQYF.

The V gene is TRBV24-1, the J gene TRBJ2-3, with D possibly matching TRBD2 (7 bases). Germline lookup yields CDR1 KGHDR and CDR2 SFDVKD. Trimming pared 5 bases from V and 0 bases from J, leaving 20 bases between. CDR3 size: 18 residues. In nucleotides, the CDR3 is TGTGCCACCAGTGCACCGGGGGGCGGAGAATCTAGCACAGATACGCAGTATTTT. It is translated as CATSAPGGGESSTDTQYF.

DNA of the CDR3: TGTGCCAGCACTCAGGAGGGGGCCGGGAACACCGGGGAGCTGTTTTTT. It yields the protein CASTQEGAGNTGELFF. This sequence joins TRBV6-6 and TRBJ2-2, with D possibly matching TRBD1 (7 bases). Germline CDR1 is MNHNY and CDR2 is SVGAGI (reference sequence). This CDR3 spans 16 amino acids. V was cut by 7 bases and J by 1 base, with 16 bases left in between.

This clone has just one count. The rearrangement joins TRBV6-2 or TRBV6-3 to TRBJ2-7; tentative D call: TRBD1 (6 bases). CDR3 length: 12 residues. CDR1 is MNHEY, CDR2 SVGEGT, per germline. V was pared by 2 bases and J by 5 bases, with 7 bases between. CDR3 DNA sequence: TGTGCCAGCAGTTACCCAGGGGACGAGCAGTACTTC. Residues: CASSYPGDEQYF.

The gene calls are TRBV3-1 (or the pseudogene TRBV3-2) and TRBJ1-2; 7 nucleotides agree with TRBD1. The trim removed 5 bases at V and 5 bases at J, leaving 11 bases unmatched. In germline, CDR1 is LGHDT, CDR2 YNNKEL (reference sequence). This CDR3 is built from 15 residues. The CDR3 DNA reads TGTGCCAGCAGCACACGCAGACAGGGAATGTATGGCTACACCTTC. This gives the protein CASSTRRQGMYGYTF.

The chain uses TRBV19 and TRBJ2-5, with no clear D. The germline V and J ends were trimmed by 5 bases and 2 bases, with 9 bases remaining between them. Germline V gives CDR1 LNHDA, CDR2 SQIVND (reference sequence). The CDR3 runs to 13 residues. DNA of the CDR3: TGTGCCAGTAGTCTGACTGCGCAAGAGACCCAGTACTTC. Translated, it gives CASSLTAQETQYF.

This chain links TRBV28 with TRBJ1-5; 7 bases fit TRBD1. The ends lost 10 bases at V and 3 bases at J; junction bases unmatched: 12. The CDR3 loop spans 15 amino acids. The V gene's germline CDR1 is MDHEN and CDR2 SYDVKM. The CDR3 protein is CAILKGQVLNQPQHF. CDR3 DNA sequence: TGTGCCATTCTCAAAGGACAGGTTCTCAATCAGCCCCAGCATTTT.

This chain connects TRBV7-2 to TRBJ2-5, with 7 bases aligning to TRBD2. CDR3 size: 15 residues. The trim removed 6 bases at V and 4 bases at J, leaving 11 bases unmatched. The germline V gene has CDR1 SGHTA and CDR2 FQGNSA. In DNA, the CDR3 is TGTGCCAGCAGTTCACGCACGGGGAGGGGAGAGACCCAGTACTTC. The encoded protein is CASSSRTGRGETQYF.

This chain links TRBV3-1 (or the pseudogene TRBV3-2) with TRBJ1-3; D remains ambiguous. This CDR3 contains 15 residues. Per germline, CDR1 LGHDT and CDR2 YNNKEL (reference sequence). With 0 bases removed from V and 6 bases from J, the gap between germline ends came to 12 bases. The CDR3 here is CASSQDSVRINTIYF. Written as DNA, the CDR3 is TGTGCCAGCAGCCAAGATTCAGTCAGGATAAACACCATATATTTT.